The clone carrying this T cell receptor (beta chain) was seen just once. J gave up 6 bases and V 3 bases, and 8 bases lay outside the gene matches. The length of the CDR3 is 14 residues. Germline CDR1 SGHKS, CDR2 YYEKEE (reference sequence). This specimen comes from a study of OX40 agonist ivuxolimab in advanced cancers. Study in general: At 0.01 to 10 mg/kg, ivuxolimab was administered intravenously to patients every 2 weeks. The mean age was approximately 60 years, ranging from 23 to 79, with around four fifths of participants male.

Peripheral blood came from all dose cohorts at three timepoints. Profiled with immunoSEQ multiplex PCR; TCRdb holds only in-frame clones, not every one. The sample contains tens of thousands of clones, approximately 86% of which appear only once. The sample in question was CD4+ or CD8+ T cells sorted from blood, obtained in a trial of the OX40 agonist ivuxolimab. This rearrangement joins TRBV5-5 to TRBJ1-2; 7 bases line up with TRBD1. This TCR came from an adult with an advanced solid tumor such as melanoma, head and neck, liver or kidney cancer. CDR3 region: CASSSGPQGDGYTF. The CDR3 DNA follows: TGTGCCAGCAGCTCCGGGCCCCAGGGGGATGGCTACACCTTC. Combining the CDR3 with reference TRBV5-5 and TRBJ1-2 gives the whole variable domain DAGVTQSPTHLIKTRGQQVTLRCSPISGHKSVSWYQQVLGQGPQFIFQYYEKEERGRGNFPDRFSARQFPNYSSELNVNALLLGDSALYLCASSSGPQGDGYTFGSGTRLTVV.